This TCR beta chain was retrieved from a study of control samples from healthy donors and cancer patients. This CDR3 has 16 amino acids. V gave up 2 bases and J gave up 0 bases, with 12 bases separating them. Germline CDR1 and CDR2: MNHEY and SVGAGI. Assay: immunoSEQ multiplex PCR; the TCRdb copy retains only in-frame clones and omits some. This table has around 30,000 clones, roughly 94% appearing once. This TCR was sampled from a man aged 60 to 69 in good health. This rearrangement joins TRBV6-5 to TRBJ2-3; a possible D gene is TRBD2 (6 bases). The sample comprised blood. This CDR3 is CASSYVADVSTDTQYF. CDR3 nucleotide sequence: TGTGCCAGCAGTTACGTAGCGGATGTAAGCACAGATACGCAGTATTTT.